The clone carrying this T cell receptor (beta chain) occurred a few times. Per sample, a minimum of 6.5 million PBMCs were isolated. Per sample, at least 6 micrograms of total RNA were extracted. Primers used in a second PCR of about 7 to 12 cycles were a sample-barcoded 5' primer and a J-beta primer mix. Each cDNA molecule received a tag from a template-switch adaptor that had 12 random nucleotides. TCRdb re-derived calls from the 5' RACE reads in MiXCR, one entry per CDR3 protein. This table holds over 600,000 distinct CDR3 sequences, approximately 60% found once. These data originate in a study of blood T cells in healthy people across ages. In the study overall: About one barcoded beta molecule was captured per two T cells (by template switching).

The CDR3 extends over 14 amino acids. CDR1 and CDR2 (germline): MGHRA, YSYEKL. Deletions cut 0 bases from V and 4 bases from J, with 10 bases between. Sequenced input: blood. The J gene is TRBJ2-7, the V gene TRBV4-1; D uncertain. The clonotype was recovered from a man aged 40-49 years in good health. The CDR3 DNA reads as TGCGCCAGCAGCCAAGACGTTGATGGTTACGAGCAGTACTTC. Its translation: CASSQDVDGYEQYF.